This T cell receptor (beta chain) was identified in a study of early T cells in non-severe SARS-CoV-2 infection. CDR1 and CDR2 from the germline V gene are SQVTM and ANQGSEA. Trimming stripped 7 bases from V and 3 bases from J, with 6 bases between. The CDR3 has 10 residues. TCRdb processed the 5' RACE reads anew with MiXCR; each CDR3 protein has one entry. The sample records approximately 40,000 distinct CDR3 sequences, about a tenth being singletons. A few counts support this clonotype. The conserved closing phenylalanine or tryptophan is absent in this CDR3, likely reflecting a read error. Sequenced material: whole blood. The chain has TRBV29-1 and TRBJ2-5; no firm D call. The TCR comes from an adult who was a healthcare worker with PCR-confirmed SARS-CoV-2 infection or an uninfected control (not recorded which). CDR3 nucleotides: TGCAGCGCCACTGAAGAGACCCAGTACTTG. This encodes CSATEETQYL.